The present entry profiles one T cell receptor beta chain with its context. No antigen is known for it. Template switching created a universal primer site, and the cDNA included unique molecular identifiers. TCRdb re-analysed the 5' RACE reads in MiXCR, keeping a single row per CDR3 protein. The table lists some 500,000 distinct CDR3 sequences, around a tenth of them singletons, with around 3% in the top ten. Each donor (without exception) was a healthy Caucasian. These data are taken from a study of identical twins. Broader study findings: Invariant MAIT and iNKT cells are populations that could partly confound zero-insertion analyses.

Trimming took off 8 bases at V and 2 bases at J, with 10 bases between the two ends. There are 12 residues in the CDR3. In germline, CDR1 is MNHNY, CDR2 SVGAGI (reference sequence). The sample also formed part of further work on yellow fever vaccine responses in identical twins. Per that paper: As reported, the vaccine T cell response of twins seemed partly convergent and partly personalized.

The gene calls are TRBV6-6 and TRBJ2-7; D gene unclear. The sequence came from a young woman in good health. Material: PBMCs. The CDR3 reads CASVDLTYEQYF. As DNA, the CDR3 is TGTGCCAGCGTCGACTTAACCTACGAGCAGTACTTC.